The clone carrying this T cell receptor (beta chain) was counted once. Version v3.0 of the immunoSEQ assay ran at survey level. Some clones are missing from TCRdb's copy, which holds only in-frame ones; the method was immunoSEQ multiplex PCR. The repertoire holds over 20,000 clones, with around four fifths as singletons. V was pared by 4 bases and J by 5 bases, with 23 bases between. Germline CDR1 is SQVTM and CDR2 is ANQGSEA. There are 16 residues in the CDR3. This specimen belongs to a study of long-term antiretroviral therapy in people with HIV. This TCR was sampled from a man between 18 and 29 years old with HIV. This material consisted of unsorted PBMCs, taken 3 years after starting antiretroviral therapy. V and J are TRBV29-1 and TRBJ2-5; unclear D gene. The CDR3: CSVGSLNYPRLETQYF. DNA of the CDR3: TGCAGCGTTGGGAGTCTCAACTACCCCCGGTTGGAGACCCAGTACTTC.